This T cell receptor (beta chain) appears in the sequencing data of a study of T cell responses to AZD1222 COVID-19 vaccine. Germline V gene sequence: CDR1 LGHNA, CDR2 YNFKEQ. V dropped 0 bases and J dropped 2 bases, with 13 bases sitting between them. This CDR3 comprises 16 residues. This clone showed up just a few times. Data came from immunoSEQ multiplex PCR; TCRdb stores just in-frame clones and leaves some out. In the table there are 150,000 to 200,000 clones, 85% to 90% of which are singletons. The chain recombines TRBV4-2 with TRBJ2-5; TRBD1 or TRBD2 may be the D gene (5 bases each). The sequenced sample was peripheral blood, obtained on day 0 of AZD1222 vaccination. This clonotype was sampled from an adult in good health. The CDR3: CASSQDSLGEQETQYF. The CDR3 DNA sequence: TGTGCCAGCAGCCAAGATTCTCTGGGGGAGCAAGAGACCCAGTACTTC.